This T cell receptor (beta chain) was captured in a study of blood T cell repertoires in COVID-19. The overall study: Sites across the United States, Italy and Spain contributed samples from acute and convalescent COVID-19.

Produced via immunoSEQ multiplex PCR; TCRdb's table is partial and in-frame only. This table has 250,000 to 300,000 clones, about 89% appearing once. This clone has just a few counts. Other DNA sequences of this sample code for an identical CDR3. Germline CDR1 reads SNHLY; CDR2 reads FYNNEI. V dropped 6 bases and J dropped 5; count of bases not matched to a gene: 3. The CDR3 length is 14 residues. The chain uses TRBV2 and TRBJ2-2; 10 bases align to TRBD1. This clonotype was obtained from a man aged 35 to 55 with acute or convalescent COVID-19. Sequenced input: peripheral blood. CDR3 in amino acids: CASSRQGATGELFF. CDR3 in DNA: TGTGCCAGCAGCCGACAGGGGGCTACCGGGGAGCTGTTTTTT. The full variable domain, with the rest looked up from reference TRBV2 and TRBJ2-2, is EPEVTQTPSHQVTQMGQEVILRCVPISNHLYFYWYRQILGQKVEFLVSFYNNEISEKSEIFDDQFSVERPDGSNFTLKIRSTKLEDSAMYFCASSRQGATGELFFGEGSRLTVL.